This TCR beta chain comes out of a study of chemoradiotherapy in HPV16-positive cancers. The overall study: Candidate HPV-specific T-cell clones and common TCR motifs came from functional assays in a couple of HPV16-positive patients.

Sequencing was performed with immunoSEQ multiplex PCR; in TCRdb, only in-frame clones are kept and a portion is missing. The table has fewer than 20,000 clones, roughly 82% seen once. The CDR3 is 14 residues long. Germline CDR1 SGHRS, CDR2 YFSETQ. Trimming removed 0 bases from V and 5 bases from J, with 11 bases in between. The chain links TRBV5-1 to TRBJ1-1; D is possibly TRBD1 (5 bases). The receptor comes from a human donor with HPV-associated anogenital cancer. Specimen: blood, collected from a patient who underwent chemoradiotherapy. This chain's CDR3 is CASSLGGVGTEAFF. The CDR3 coding sequence is TGCGCCAGCAGCTTGGGGGGGGTAGGGACTGAAGCTTTCTTT.